A selection of T cell receptor beta chains follows, all from one sample in a study of T cells in Graves' hyperthyroidism and ophthalmopathy. TCRdb reanalysed the multiplex PCR reads using MiXCR and keeps one entry per CDR3 protein. The sample records some 620,000 distinct CDR3 sequences, about a sixth being singletons. Sequencing input: blood. The receptor set was obtained from a woman under 40 with Graves' hyperthyroidism. Each CDR3 is given with its conserved first and last residue. D genes are given only for firm matches. Some rows mark clone size as missing; the rest say once, few, many or name a class of expanded clone.

d_call	j_call	clone_size	v_call	cdr3_aa	cdr3_nt
TRBD2	TRBJ2-3	few	TRBV20-1	CSASPGAGGDTQYF	TGCAGTGCTAGCCCCGGAGCGGGAGGGGATACGCAGTATTTT
NA	TRBJ1-2	many	TRBV28	CASRGPGYGYTF	TGTGCCAGCAGGGGGCCCGGCTATGGCTACACCTTC
NA	TRBJ2-1	few	TRBV29-1	CSAPRDTYNEQFF	TGCAGCGCCCCGAGGGACACCTACAATGAGCAGTTCTTC
TRBD1	TRBJ2-5	many	TRBV7-2	CASSSVWTGGGETQYF	TGTGCCAGCAGCTCCGTTTGGACAGGGGGCGGAGAGACCCAGTACTTC
NA	TRBJ2-7	NA	TRBV3-1	CASSQEGTFRYEQYF	TGTGCCAGCAGCCAAGAAGGGACTTTCCGCTACGAGCAGTACTTC
TRBD2	TRBJ2-5	many	TRBV20-1	CSAMGTSGVQYF	TGCAGTGCTATGGGGACTAGCGGGGTCCAGTACTTC
NA	TRBJ2-5	many	TRBV20-1	CSARVADLQETQYF	TGCAGTGCTAGAGTAGCGGACCTCCAAGAGACCCAGTACTTC
TRBD2	TRBJ2-1	NA	TRBV18	CASSRPSGGAEEQFF	TGTGCCAGCTCAAGACCCTCGGGGGGAGCGGAGGAGCAGTTCTTC
NA	TRBJ2-3	NA	TRBV7-2	CASSPHGAARTDAQYF	TGTGCCAGCAGCCCCCATGGGGCGGCTAGGACAGATGCGCAGTATTTT
NA	TRBJ1-5	many	TRBV28	CASSSDSVKPQHF	TGTGCCAGCAGTTCGGACTCCGTCAAACCCCAGCATTTT
TRBD1	TRBJ1-2	many	TRBV27	CASRKGQGWGYTF	TGTGCCAGCAGGAAGGGACAGGGGTGGGGCTACACCTTC
TRBD2	TRBJ2-1	NA	TRBV15	CATRGGRPNEQFF	TGTGCCACCAGGGGCGGGAGACCCAATGAGCAGTTCTTC
NA	TRBJ2-1	many	TRBV28	CASSPGDGSSYNEQFF	TGTGCCAGCAGTCCCGGGGACGGGAGCTCCTACAATGAGCAGTTCTTC
NA	TRBJ1-4	NA	TRBV15	CATSRDRGAEKLFF	TGTGCCACCAGCAGAGATCGGGGGGCCGAAAAACTGTTTTTT
NA	TRBJ1-4	NA	TRBV6-1	CASRIGRNEKLFF	TGTGCCAGCAGAATAGGACGGAATGAAAAACTGTTTTTT
NA	TRBJ1-1	few	TRBV3-1	CASSLGQEAFF	TGTGCCAGCAGCCTAGGACAAGAAGCTTTCTTT
TRBD2	TRBJ2-5	NA	TRBV7-9	CASSLATASGLETQYF	TGTGCCAGCAGCTTAGCGACGGCTAGCGGGTTGGAGACCCAGTACTTC
TRBD2	TRBJ2-3	few	TRBV11-2	CASSIRLAGLDTQYF	TGTGCCAGCAGCATCCGACTAGCGGGCCTAGATACGCAGTATTTT
NA	TRBJ2-7	many	TRBV11-2	CASSTGPNTYEQYF	TGTGCCAGCAGCACCGGGCCGAATACCTACGAGCAGTACTTC
TRBD1	TRBJ2-5	many	TRBV11-3	CASSSKYRGAVETQYF	TGTGCCAGCAGCTCAAAATACAGGGGAGCGGTAGAGACCCAGTACTTC
NA	TRBJ1-4	NA	TRBV20-1	CSASWGADNEKLFF	TGCAGTGCTAGTTGGGGGGCGGATAATGAAAAACTGTTTTTT
NA	TRBJ1-4	NA	TRBV7-2	CASSPRSQGEKLFF	TGTGCCAGCAGCCCGAGGTCCCAGGGAGAAAAACTGTTTTTT
NA	TRBJ2-5	many	TRBV7-9	CASSLMGDQETQYF	TGTGCCAGCAGCCTGATGGGGGACCAAGAGACCCAGTACTTC
NA	TRBJ2-3	many	TRBV2	CASSVGRTDTQYF	TGTGCCAGCAGTGTAGGACGGACAGATACGCAGTATTTT